Listed below are T cell receptor beta chains from one sample, sequenced in a study of OX40 agonist ivuxolimab in advanced cancers. Sequenced by immunoSEQ multiplex PCR; TCRdb stores in-frame clones only, minus some. Found here are 100,000 or so clones, 85% to 90% of them singletons; the top ten hold just under 2%. The source material was CD4+ or CD8+ T cells sorted from blood, sampled in a trial of the OX40 agonist ivuxolimab. All receptors come from an adult with an advanced solid tumor such as melanoma, head and neck, liver or kidney cancer. The CDR3 runs from the conserved cysteine through the conserved F or W. The order of the fields is D gene, V gene, clone size, J gene, CDR3 protein, CDR3 DNA. The D gene is left open where the match is weak. Clone size is given for some rows only: seen once, a few or many times, or a class if the clone is expanded.

>-|TRBV6-1|-|TRBJ1-5
CASSLQGVNQPQHF
TGTGCCAGCAGTTTACAGGGAGTCAATCAGCCCCAGCATTTT
>-|TRBV4-1|-|TRBJ2-1
CASSPHSQGWQFF
TGCGCCAGCAGCCCCCACTCCCAGGGGTGGCAGTTCTTC
>-|TRBV4-1|-|TRBJ1-1
CASSQDKPGTEAFF
TGCGCCAGCAGCCAAGATAAACCCGGGACTGAAGCTTTCTTT
>-|TRBV15|-|TRBJ2-3
CATSRGTVTDTQYF
TGTGCCACCAGCAGAGGCACAGTCACAGATACGCAGTATTTT
>-|TRBV21-1|-|TRBJ1-5
CASSKLLFEKSNQPQHF
TGTGCCAGCAGCAAACTTTTATTTGAAAAAAGCAATCAGCCCCAGCATTTT
>-|TRBV5-1|-|TRBJ1-2
CASSQRGGVNGYTF
TGCGCCAGCAGCCAAAGGGGAGGGGTTAACGGCTACACCTTC
>-|TRBV30|-|TRBJ1-1
CAWTRGHLNTEAFF
TGTGCCTGGACTCGGGGACACTTGAACACTGAAGCTTTCTTT
>-|TRBV5-1|-|TRBJ2-1
CASSSTWGIYNEQFF
TGCGCCAGCAGCTCTACATGGGGCATCTACAATGAGCAGTTCTTC
>-|TRBV6-6|-|TRBJ2-7
CASREGPNEQYF
TGTGCCAGCAGAGAGGGACCCAACGAGCAGTACTTC
>-|TRBV29-1|-|TRBJ2-5
CSVELGWQETQYF
TGCAGCGTTGAACTAGGGTGGCAAGAGACCCAGTACTTC
>-|TRBV5-4|once|TRBJ2-7
CASSWNREGRSYEQYF
TGTGCCAGCAGCTGGAACAGGGAAGGAAGGTCCTACGAGCAGTACTTC
>TRBD1|TRBV6-5|once|TRBJ1-2
CASSAGQGASGYTF
TGTGCCAGCAGTGCCGGACAGGGGGCGTCCGGCTACACCTTC
>TRBD1|TRBV2|-|TRBJ1-4
CASRDRGSEKLFF
TGTGCCAGCAGGGACAGGGGATCTGAAAAACTGTTTTTT
>-|TRBV25-1|-|TRBJ2-1
CASSAPWGNEQFF
TGTGCCAGCAGTGCACCCTGGGGGAATGAGCAGTTCTTC
>-|TRBV4-1|once|TRBJ2-6
CASSQGGNRVSGANVLTF
TGCGCCAGCAGCCAAGGAGGAAACAGGGTCTCTGGGGCCAACGTCCTGACTTTC
>-|TRBV28|-|TRBJ1-1
CASPNRANTEAFF
TGTGCCAGCCCGAACAGGGCGAACACTGAAGCTTTCTTT
>-|TRBV7-2|-|TRBJ2-1
CASSLSAQGGEQFF
TGTGCCAGCAGCTTATCCGCTCAGGGCGGAGAGCAGTTCTTC
>TRBD2|TRBV2|-|TRBJ2-1
CASSEGLAGAGGEQFF
TGTGCCAGCAGTGAAGGTTTGGCGGGAGCGGGCGGTGAGCAGTTCTTC
>TRBD1|TRBV11-2|-|TRBJ1-4
CASSLGTGGEKLFF
TGTGCCAGCAGCCTAGGGACAGGGGGAGAAAAACTGTTTTTT
>-|TRBV21-1|few|TRBJ2-7
CASSKGAPGKAYEQYF
TGTGCCAGCAGCAAAGGTGCCCCAGGAAAGGCCTACGAGCAGTACTTC
>-|TRBV15|-|TRBJ2-7
CATSRGSIPYEQYF
TGTGCCACCAGCAGGGGGTCGATACCTTACGAGCAGTACTTC
>TRBD1|TRBV6-6|-|TRBJ2-5
CASSRQGRQETQYF
TGTGCCAGCAGTAGACAGGGAAGACAAGAGACCCAGTACTTC
>TRBD2|TRBV28|once|TRBJ2-3
CASSLWTSGSRTDTQYF
TGTGCCAGCAGTTTATGGACTAGCGGGAGCCGCACAGATACGCAGTATTTT
>-|TRBV29-1|-|TRBJ2-7
CSLSDRDGTYEQYF
TGCAGCTTGAGTGATCGGGACGGAACCTACGAGCAGTACTTC
>-|TRBV19|once|TRBJ1-2
CASRQVASNYGYTF
TGTGCCAGTAGACAGGTCGCCTCTAACTATGGCTACACCTTC
>-|TRBV28|-|TRBJ1-2
CASSSVPDYGYTF
TGTGCCAGCAGTTCGGTGCCGGACTATGGCTACACCTTC
>TRBD1|TRBV18|few|TRBJ2-1
CASSPLRTGWNEQFF
TGTGCCAGCTCACCACTTAGGACAGGGTGGAATGAGCAGTTCTTC
>-|TRBV9|-|TRBJ2-3
CASQNVVGAASTDTQYF
TGTGCCAGCCAGAACGTGGTGGGCGCCGCTAGCACAGATACGCAGTATTTT
>TRBD1|TRBV7-9|-|TRBJ1-3
CASSLGHDRDGNTIYF
TGTGCCAGCAGCCTTGGACATGACAGGGATGGAAACACCATATATTTT
>-|TRBV15|-|TRBJ1-3
CATSRDRGPGNTIYF
TGTGCCACCAGCAGAGATCGGGGTCCTGGAAACACCATATATTTT
>-|TRBV5-1|-|TRBJ2-5
CASSLGDGETQYF
TGCGCCAGCAGCTTGGGGGATGGAGAGACCCAGTACTTC
>TRBD1|TRBV19|-|TRBJ1-2
CASSTTGEGGYTF
TGTGCCAGTAGTACCACAGGGGAAGGTGGCTACACCTTC
>-|TRBV18|-|TRBJ2-2
CASSPPADTGELFF
TGTGCCAGCTCACCACCGGCGGACACCGGGGAGCTGTTTTTT
>-|TRBV30|-|TRBJ2-5
CAWSTPGARETQYF
TGTGCCTGGAGTACCCCGGGGGCGCGTGAGACCCAGTACTTC
>TRBD2|TRBV7-6|-|TRBJ2-3
CASSLAGETDTQYF
TGTGCCAGCAGCCTAGCGGGCGAGACAGATACGCAGTATTTT
>TRBD2|TRBV9|-|TRBJ2-1
CASSYSGGQSNEQFF
TGTGCCAGCAGCTACAGCGGGGGTCAATCGAATGAGCAGTTCTTC
>-|TRBV7-3|once|TRBJ2-2
CASSSVANTGELFF
TGTGCCAGCAGCTCGGTCGCAAACACCGGGGAGCTGTTTTTT
>-|TRBV6-5|-|TRBJ1-4
CASTSPDRNEKLFF
TGTGCCAGCACCTCCCCGGACCGAAATGAAAAACTGTTTTTT
>-|TRBV18|-|TRBJ2-3
CASSPPATSTDTQYF
TGTGCCAGCTCACCACCGGCTACCAGCACAGATACGCAGTATTTT
>TRBD2|TRBV7-2|-|TRBJ2-7
CASSPSGLAAIYEQYF
TGTGCCAGCAGCCCGAGTGGACTAGCGGCGATCTACGAGCAGTACTTC
>-|TRBV7-9|-|TRBJ1-5
CASSSGQNNQPQHF
TGTGCCAGCAGCTCTGGACAGAACAATCAGCCCCAGCATTTT
>TRBD2|TRBV7-2|-|TRBJ2-5
CASSPQAGVQETQYF
TGTGCCAGCAGCCCCCAAGCGGGGGTCCAAGAGACCCAGTACTTC
>-|TRBV28|-|TRBJ1-3
CASSLLDTSSGNTIYF
TGTGCCAGCAGTTTATTAGACACTTCGTCTGGAAACACCATATATTTT
>-|TRBV11-2|-|TRBJ2-1
CASSLDGGPYNEQFF
TGTGCCAGCAGCTTAGATGGGGGGCCCTACAATGAGCAGTTCTTC
>TRBD2|TRBV9|-|TRBJ2-1
CASSGSGTSDNEQFF
TGTGCCAGCAGCGGTAGTGGGACTAGCGACAATGAGCAGTTCTTC
>TRBD1|TRBV19|-|TRBJ2-5
CASSRDRAETQYF
TGTGCCAGTAGCCGAGACAGGGCAGAGACCCAGTACTTC
>TRBD2|TRBV7-2|-|TRBJ2-7
CAGSQAGRANYEQYF
TGTGCCGGCAGCCAGGCCGGGAGGGCGAACTACGAGCAGTACTTC
>-|TRBV9|-|TRBJ2-3
CASSPLAEISTDTQYF
TGTGCCAGCAGTCCTCTAGCCGAGATTAGCACAGATACGCAGTATTTT
>-|TRBV2|once|TRBJ2-1
CAEGRDEQFF
TGTGCTGAAGGTCGGGATGAGCAGTTCTTC
>-|TRBV2|-|TRBJ1-1
CASRGGRLNTEAFF
TGTGCCAGCAGGGGGGGACGGCTGAACACTGAAGCTTTCTTT
>TRBD1|TRBV5-1|-|TRBJ2-1
CASSRLTGGYNEQFF
TGCGCCAGCAGCCGCCTCACAGGGGGTTACAATGAGCAGTTCTTC